This T cell receptor (beta chain) was retrieved from a study of cytomegalovirus exposure and HLA in healthy donors. Study context: Earlier, roughly 120 million unique TCR beta sequences were recovered from around 190 million T cells by an analysis. Study outcomes and limitations: Published work reported that the classifier diagnosed cytomegalovirus status with high specificity and sensitivity.

PCR primers comprised 60 Vbeta and 13 Jbeta primers. Profiled with immunoSEQ multiplex PCR; TCRdb holds only in-frame clones, not every one. In the table there are about 130,000 clones, under 80% of which are singletons. Trimming shortened V by 6 bases and J by 4 bases, and 4 bases separated the two germline ends. There are 11 residues in the CDR3. In germline, CDR1 is WSHSY, CDR2 SAAADI. As for this clone: Its antigen is not known.

Though nominally healthy at sampling, donors likely had unrecorded immune exposures. The J gene is TRBJ2-1, the V gene TRBV10-2, with D unresolved. The receptor comes from a man aged 18 to 30 in good health and CMV-seropositive. Sample: PBMCs. CDR3 in amino acids: CASSRYNEQFF. CDR3 coding DNA: TGCGCCAGCAGCAGGTACAATGAGCAGTTCTTC.